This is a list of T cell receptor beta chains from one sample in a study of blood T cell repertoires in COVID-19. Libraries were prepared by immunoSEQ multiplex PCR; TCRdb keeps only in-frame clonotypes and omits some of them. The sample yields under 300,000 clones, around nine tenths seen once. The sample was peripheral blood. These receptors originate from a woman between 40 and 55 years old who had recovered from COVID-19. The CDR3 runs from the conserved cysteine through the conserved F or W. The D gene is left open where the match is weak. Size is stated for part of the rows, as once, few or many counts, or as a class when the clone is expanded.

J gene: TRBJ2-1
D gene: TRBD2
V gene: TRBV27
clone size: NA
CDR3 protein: CASRPLAGVYNEQFF
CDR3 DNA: TGTGCCAGCAGACCACTAGCGGGAGTCTACAATGAGCAGTTCTTC

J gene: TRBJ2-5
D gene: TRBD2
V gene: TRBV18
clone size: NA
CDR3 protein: CASSAGPSGSGETQYF
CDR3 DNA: TGTGCCAGCTCAGCCGGTCCTAGCGGGAGCGGTGAGACCCAGTACTTC

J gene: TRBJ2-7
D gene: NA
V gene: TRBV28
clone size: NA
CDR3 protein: CASRVNQGLEQYF
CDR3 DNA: TGTGCCAGCAGGGTAAATCAGGGTTTGGAGCAGTACTTC

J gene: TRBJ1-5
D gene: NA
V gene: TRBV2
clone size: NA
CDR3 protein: CASSEERGGGQPQHF
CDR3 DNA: TGTGCCAGCAGTGAAGAAAGAGGGGGGGGCCAGCCCCAGCATTTT

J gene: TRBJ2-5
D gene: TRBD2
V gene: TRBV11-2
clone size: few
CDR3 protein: CASSLGSGTLSETQYF
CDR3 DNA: TGTGCCAGCAGCTTGGGGAGCGGGACGTTATCAGAGACCCAGTACTTC

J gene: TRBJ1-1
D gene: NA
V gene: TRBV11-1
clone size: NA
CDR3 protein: CASSFIAGPDTEAFF
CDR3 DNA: TGTGCCAGCAGCTTCATTGCGGGGCCAGACACTGAAGCTTTCTTT

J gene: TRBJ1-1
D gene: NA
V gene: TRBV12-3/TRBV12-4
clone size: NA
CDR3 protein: CASSFRVAEAFF
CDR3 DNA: TGTGCCAGCAGTTTTCGGGTTGCTGAAGCTTTCTTT

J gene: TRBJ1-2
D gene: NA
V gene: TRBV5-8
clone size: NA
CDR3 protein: CASSLDRVYTF
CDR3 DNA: TGTGCCAGCAGCTTGGACCGGGTCTACACCTTC

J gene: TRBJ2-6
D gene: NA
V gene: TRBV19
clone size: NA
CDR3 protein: CASSIRGTGANVLTF
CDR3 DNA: TGTGCCAGTAGTATAAGGGGGACCGGGGCCAACGTCCTGACTTTC

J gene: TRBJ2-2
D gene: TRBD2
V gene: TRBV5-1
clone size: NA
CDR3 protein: CASSLVAGGPLNTGELFF
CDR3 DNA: TGCGCCAGCAGCTTGGTTGCGGGAGGGCCCCTGAACACCGGGGAGCTGTTTTTT

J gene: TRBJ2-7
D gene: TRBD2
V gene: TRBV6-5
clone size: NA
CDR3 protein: CASRRLAGVEQYF
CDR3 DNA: TGTGCCAGCAGGAGGCTAGCGGGAGTTGAGCAGTACTTC

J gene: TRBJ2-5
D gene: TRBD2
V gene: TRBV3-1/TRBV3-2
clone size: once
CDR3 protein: CASSPSGRAFETQYF
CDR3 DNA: TGTGCCAGCAGCCCTAGCGGGAGGGCCTTCGAGACCCAGTACTTC

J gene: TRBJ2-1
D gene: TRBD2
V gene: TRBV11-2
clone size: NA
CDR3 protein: CASKSSLADYNEQFF
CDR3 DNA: TGTGCCAGCAAGTCAAGCCTAGCGGACTACAATGAGCAGTTCTTC

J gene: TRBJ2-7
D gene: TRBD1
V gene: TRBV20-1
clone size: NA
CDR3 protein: CSASPSARGGHEQYF
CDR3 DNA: TGCAGTGCCAGTCCCTCGGCACGAGGGGGCCACGAGCAGTACTTC

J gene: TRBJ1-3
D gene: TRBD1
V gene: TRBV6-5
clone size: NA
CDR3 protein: CASSYGTGAGNTIYF
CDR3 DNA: TGTGCCAGCAGTTATGGGACAGGCGCTGGAAACACCATATATTTT

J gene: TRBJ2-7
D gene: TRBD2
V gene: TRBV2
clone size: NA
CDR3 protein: CASSEALLAGMF
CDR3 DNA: TGTGCCAGCAGTGAAGCTCTACTAGCGGGTATGTTC

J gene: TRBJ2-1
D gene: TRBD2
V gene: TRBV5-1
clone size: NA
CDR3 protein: CASSPGLAGVSYNEQFF
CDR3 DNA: TGCGCCAGCAGCCCGGGACTAGCGGGAGTCTCCTACAATGAGCAGTTCTTC

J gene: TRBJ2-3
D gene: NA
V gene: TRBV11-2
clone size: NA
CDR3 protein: CASSLVAPTDTQYF
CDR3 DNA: TGTGCCAGCAGCTTAGTGGCTCCCACAGATACGCAGTATTTT

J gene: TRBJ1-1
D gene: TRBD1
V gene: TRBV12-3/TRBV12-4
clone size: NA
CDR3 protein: CASGVGQGVAFF
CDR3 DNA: TGTGCCAGCGGGGTGGGACAGGGGGTAGCTTTCTTT

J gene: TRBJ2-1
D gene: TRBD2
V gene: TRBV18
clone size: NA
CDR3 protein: CASSPQTGLADGSEQFF
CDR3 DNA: TGTGCCAGCTCACCCCAAACCGGACTAGCGGATGGTTCTGAGCAGTTCTTC

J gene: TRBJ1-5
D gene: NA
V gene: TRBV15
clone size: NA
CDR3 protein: CATSRVLVGRPVGNQPQHF
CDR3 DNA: TGTGCCACCAGCAGAGTATTGGTGGGCCGTCCTGTTGGCAATCAGCCCCAGCATTTT

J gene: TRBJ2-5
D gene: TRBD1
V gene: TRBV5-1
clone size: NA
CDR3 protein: CASSLGTGQGRETQYF
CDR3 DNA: TGCGCCAGCAGCTTGGGAACAGGACAGGGTCGAGAGACCCAGTACTTC

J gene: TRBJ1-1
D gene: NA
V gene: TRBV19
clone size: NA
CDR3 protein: CASTTEGGGNTGAFF
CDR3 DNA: TGTGCCAGTACCACGGAGGGGGGAGGGAACACTGGAGCTTTCTTT

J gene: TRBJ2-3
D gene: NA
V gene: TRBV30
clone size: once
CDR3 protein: CAWSGRDQDTQYF
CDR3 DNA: TGTGCCTGGAGCGGGCGGGATCAAGATACGCAGTATTTT

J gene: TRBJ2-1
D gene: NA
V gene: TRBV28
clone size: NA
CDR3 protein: CASRRFVSGGNEQFF
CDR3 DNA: TGTGCCAGCAGGCGATTTGTTAGCGGAGGAAATGAGCAGTTCTTC

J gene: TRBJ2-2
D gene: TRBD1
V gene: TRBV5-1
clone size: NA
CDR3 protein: CASSPTGGLNTGELFF
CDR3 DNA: TGCGCCAGCAGTCCAACAGGGGGCTTGAACACCGGGGAGCTGTTTTTT

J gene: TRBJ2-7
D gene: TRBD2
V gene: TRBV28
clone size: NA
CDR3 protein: CASSFSSAGGVLAGVEGEQYF
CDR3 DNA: TGTGCCAGCAGTTTCTCGTCGGCAGGGGGGGTACTAGCGGGAGTGGAGGGCGAGCAGTACTTC

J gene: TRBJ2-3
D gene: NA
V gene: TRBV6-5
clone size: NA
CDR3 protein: CASNNRHTDTQYF
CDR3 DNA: TGTGCCAGCAACAACCGTCATACAGATACGCAGTATTTT

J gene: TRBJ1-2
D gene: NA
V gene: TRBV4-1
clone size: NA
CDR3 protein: CASSQETKRNGYTF
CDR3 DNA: TGCGCCAGCAGCCAAGAGACAAAACGGAATGGCTACACCTTC

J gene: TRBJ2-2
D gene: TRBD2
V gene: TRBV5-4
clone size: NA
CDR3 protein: CASSLGLAGGELFF
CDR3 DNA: TGTGCCAGCAGCTTGGGACTAGCGGGCGGGGAGCTGTTTTTT